Shown below are 15 T cell receptor beta chains from a single sample sequenced in a study of T cell repertoires in cytomegalovirus infection. TCRdb re-called the reads through MiXCR, storing one row per CDR3 protein. The data show fewer than 550,000 distinct CDR3 sequences, with around 32% seen just once and roughly 13% held by the top ten. Sequences were obtained from PBMCs. The receptor set was obtained from a human donor in good health (CMV status not recorded). Some clones in this sample may be carry-over from other donors' samples.

This chain links TRBV6-5 with TRBJ2-7; 7 bases are a match to TRBD1. The CDR3 extends over 13 amino acids. The V segment lost 4 bases and the J segment 3 bases; nucleotides outside the gene matches: 3. Germline CDR1 and CDR2: MNHEY and SVGAGI. The CDR3 DNA follows: TGTGCCAGCAGTTGGGACAGCCACTACGAGCAGTACTTC. Protein sequence: CASSWDSHYEQYF.

The chain joins TRBV7-6 to TRBJ1-3; D unresolved. The V end was cut by 5 bases, the J end by 0 bases, with 20 bases between. Germline CDR1 SGHVS, CDR2 FNYEAQ. The CDR3 sequence is 18 residues long. CDR3 sequence: CASSLRRWELNSGNTIYF. Here the CDR3 DNA reads TGTGCCAGCAGCCTTAGGCGTTGGGAGCTGAACTCTGGAAACACCATATATTTT.

Many counts were recorded for this clonotype. The chain recombines TRBV7-2 with TRBJ2-1; maybe TRBD2 (5 bases). V lost 5 bases to trimming and J lost 0 bases, with 14 bases between them. This CDR3 comprises 16 residues. Germline values: CDR1 SGHTA, CDR2 FQGNSA. The CDR3 DNA sequence: TGTGCCAGCAGCCCAGGAGGCCGAGCCTCCTACAATGAGCAGTTCTTC. This translates into CASSPGGRASYNEQFF. Combining the CDR3 with reference TRBV7-2 and TRBJ2-1 gives the whole variable domain GAGVSQSPSNKVTEKGKDVELRCDPISGHTALYWYRQSLGQGLEFLIYFQGNSAPDKSGLPSDRFSAERTGGSVSTLTIQRTQQEDSAVYLCASSPGGRASYNEQFFGPGTRLTVL.

Concerning this clonotype: A single base separates this from a much larger clone, so it may be a read error. The rearrangement links TRBV7-9 to TRBJ1-1; D possibly corresponds to TRBD1 (6 bases). The V end was cut by 5 bases, the J end by 5 bases, with 18 bases between. Germline-derived CDR1 and CDR2 are SEHNR and FQNEAQ (reference sequence). The length of the CDR3 is 15 residues. Here the CDR3 reads CASSDPTGTRTEAFF. The DNA of the CDR3 is TGTGCCAGCAGCGATCCTACAGGGACGCGTACTGAAGCTTTCTTT.

This sequence joins TRBV11-2 and TRBJ2-1, with D uncertain. The CDR3 consists of 13 residues. Germline V gene data show CDR1 as SGHAT and CDR2 as FQNNGV. The ends were cut back, 1 base at V and 7 bases at J, with 8 bases in the middle. CDR3 coding DNA: TGTGCCAGCAGCTTAGCTCAGGTGAATGAGCAGTTCTTC. Translating gives CASSLAQVNEQFF.

The chain has TRBV6-5 and TRBJ2-2; 10 positions match TRBD1. This CDR3 comprises 15 residues. J gave up 6 bases and V 5 bases, and 6 bases lay outside the gene matches. Germline CDR1 is MNHEY and CDR2 is SVGAGI. The CDR3 loop reads CASSIRDRGPGELFF. The CDR3, as DNA: TGTGCCAGCAGTATCCGGGACAGGGGCCCCGGGGAGCTGTTTTTT.

This clonotype was found a few times. The rearrangement links TRBV14 to TRBJ2-7; D is ambiguous. Between the trimmed V and J ends, which lost 2 bases and 2 bases, there was a span of 10 bases. Germline-derived CDR1 and CDR2 are SGHDN and FVKESK. This CDR3 is 14 amino acids long. CDR3 DNA: TGTGCCAGCAGCCAAACAGTCCGGGCCTACGAGCAGTACTTC. It is translated as CASSQTVRAYEQYF.

At least ten counts were recorded for this clonotype. The chain carries TRBV4-1 and TRBJ1-5; D ambiguous. Trimming stripped 3 bases from V and 2 bases from J, with 11 bases between. The CDR3 is made up of 15 amino acids. Germline loops: CDR1 MGHRA, CDR2 YSYEKL. CDR3 in DNA: TGCGCCAGCAGCCAGGGCCCCGACGGCAATCAGCCCCAGCATTTT. Protein sequence: CASSQGPDGNQPQHF.

The chain combines TRBV15 with TRBJ2-2; no clear D. The germline CDR1 and CDR2 sequences are LNHNV and YYDKDF (reference sequence). The CDR3 is made up of 14 amino acids. With 0 bases removed from V and 0 bases from J, the gap between germline ends came to 2 bases. CDR3 sequence (DNA): TGTGCCACCAGCAGAGATCCGAACACCGGGGAGCTGTTTTTT. As protein: CATSRDPNTGELFF.

V is TRBV20-1 and J is TRBJ2-1; 9 nucleotides match TRBD2. This CDR3 has 14 residues. Trimming cost V 4 bases and J 2 bases; bases outside gene matches: 3. Germline CDR1 is DFQATT and CDR2 is SNEGSKA (reference sequence). CDR3: CSAISGGTYNEQFF. The CDR3 coding sequence is TGCAGTGCTATTAGCGGGGGAACCTACAATGAGCAGTTCTTC.

A note on this clonotype: A read error may explain this, as a much larger clone is one base away. This chain joins TRBV7-8 and TRBJ2-2; 7 nucleotides align to TRBD2. The J segment lost 5 bases and the V segment lost 4 bases, leaving 16 bases of the junction unmatched. Germline CDR1 SGHVS, CDR2 FQNEAQ. This CDR3 contains 18 residues. The CDR3 DNA sequence: TGTGCCAGCAGCTCAAGACTAGTGGGGGGGTCAATGACCGGGGAGCTGTTTTTT. The encoded protein is CASSSRLVGGSMTGELFF.

In its sample, this clonotype was seen many times. The chain combines TRBV7-2 with TRBJ2-2; D is undetermined. Germline CDR1 is SGHTA and CDR2 is FQGNSA. The V end lost 1 base, the J end lost 2 bases, and 11 bases lay between the germline ends. This CDR3 spans 16 amino acids. Here the CDR3 reads CASSLGSTVNTGELFF. The CDR3 coding sequence is TGTGCCAGCAGCTTAGGATCTACAGTCAACACCGGGGAGCTGTTTTTT.

This chain links TRBV2 with TRBJ1-5; D unclear. The CDR3 runs to 13 residues. Trimming stripped 6 bases from V and 4 bases from J, with 10 bases between. Germline V gene data show CDR1 as SNHLY and CDR2 as FYNNEI. The CDR3 region is CASSPPNNQPQHF. The CDR3 DNA follows: TGTGCCAGCAGCCCACCTAATAATCAGCCCCAGCATTTT.

The table lists this clonotype with many counts. This chain joins TRBV7-2 and TRBJ2-2; 8 positions agree with TRBD2. Germline loops: CDR1 SGHTA, CDR2 FQGNSA. V lost 7 bases, J lost 0 bases, and 22 bases stayed unmatched. This CDR3 has 21 amino acids. CDR3 sequence (DNA): TGTGCCAGCAACCTGAAGAGAGGGAGACTTGTAGCGGGGACGAACACCGGGGAGCTGTTTTTT. This encodes CASNLKRGRLVAGTNTGELFF. The full variable domain, completed using reference TRBV7-2 and TRBJ2-2, is GAGVSQSPSNKVTEKGKDVELRCDPISGHTALYWYRQSLGQGLEFLIYFQGNSAPDKSGLPSDRFSAERTGGSVSTLTIQRTQQEDSAVYLCASNLKRGRLVAGTNTGELFFGEGSRLTVL.

This clonotype has more than one count but fewer than ten. The chain joins TRBV5-1 to TRBJ2-5; D remains ambiguous. The V end lost 0 bases, the J end lost 1 base, and 7 bases lay between the germline ends. Germline V CDR1 and CDR2: SGHRS, YFSETQ. The CDR3 runs to 14 residues. CDR3 residues: CASSLAVFQETQYF. The CDR3 coding sequence is TGCGCCAGCAGCTTGGCTGTCTTCCAAGAGACCCAGTACTTC.